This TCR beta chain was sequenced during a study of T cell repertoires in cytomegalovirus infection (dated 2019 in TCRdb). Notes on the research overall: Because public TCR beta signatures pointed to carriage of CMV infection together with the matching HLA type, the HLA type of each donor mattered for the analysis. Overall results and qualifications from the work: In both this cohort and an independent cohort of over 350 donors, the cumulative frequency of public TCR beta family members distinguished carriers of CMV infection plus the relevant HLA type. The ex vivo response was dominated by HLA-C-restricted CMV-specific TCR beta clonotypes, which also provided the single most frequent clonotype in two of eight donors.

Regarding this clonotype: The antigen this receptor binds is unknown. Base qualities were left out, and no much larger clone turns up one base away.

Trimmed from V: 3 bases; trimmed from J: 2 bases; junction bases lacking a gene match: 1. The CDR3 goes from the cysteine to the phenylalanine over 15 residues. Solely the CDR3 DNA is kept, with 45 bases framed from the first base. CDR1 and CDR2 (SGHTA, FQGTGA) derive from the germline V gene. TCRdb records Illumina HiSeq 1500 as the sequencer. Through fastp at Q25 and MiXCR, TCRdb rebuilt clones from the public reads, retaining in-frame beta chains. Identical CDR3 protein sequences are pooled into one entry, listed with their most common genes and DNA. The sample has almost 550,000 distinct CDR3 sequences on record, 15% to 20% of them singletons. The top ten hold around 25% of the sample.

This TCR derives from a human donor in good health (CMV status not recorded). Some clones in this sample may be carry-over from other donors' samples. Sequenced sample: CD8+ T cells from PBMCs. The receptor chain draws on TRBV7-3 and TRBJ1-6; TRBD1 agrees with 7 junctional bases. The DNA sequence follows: TGTGCCAGCAGCTTGGGACAGACCTATAATTCACCCCTCCACTTT. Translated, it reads CASSLGQTYNSPLHF.